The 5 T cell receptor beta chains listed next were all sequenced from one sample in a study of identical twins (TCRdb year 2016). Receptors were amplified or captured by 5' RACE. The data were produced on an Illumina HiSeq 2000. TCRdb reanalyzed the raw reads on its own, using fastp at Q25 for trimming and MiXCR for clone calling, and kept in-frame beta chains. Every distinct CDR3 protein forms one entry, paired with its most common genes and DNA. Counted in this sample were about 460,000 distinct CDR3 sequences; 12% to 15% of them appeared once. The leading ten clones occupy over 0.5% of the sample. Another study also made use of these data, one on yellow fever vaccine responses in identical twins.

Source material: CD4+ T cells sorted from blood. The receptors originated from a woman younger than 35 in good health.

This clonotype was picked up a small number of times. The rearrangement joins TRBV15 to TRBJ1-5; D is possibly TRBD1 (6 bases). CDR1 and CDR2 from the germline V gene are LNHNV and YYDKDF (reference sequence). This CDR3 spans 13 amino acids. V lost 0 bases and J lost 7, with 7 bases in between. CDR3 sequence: CATSRDTGQPQHF. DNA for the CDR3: TGTGCCACCAGCAGAGACACAGGGCAGCCCCAGCATTTT.

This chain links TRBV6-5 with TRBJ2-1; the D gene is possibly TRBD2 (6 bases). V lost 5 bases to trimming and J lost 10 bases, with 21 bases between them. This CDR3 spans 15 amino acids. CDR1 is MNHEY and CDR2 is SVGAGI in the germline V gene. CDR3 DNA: TGTGCCAGCAGTACTTTCGGGGCGGGAAACAGGGAGCAGTTCTTC. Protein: CASSTFGAGNREQFF.

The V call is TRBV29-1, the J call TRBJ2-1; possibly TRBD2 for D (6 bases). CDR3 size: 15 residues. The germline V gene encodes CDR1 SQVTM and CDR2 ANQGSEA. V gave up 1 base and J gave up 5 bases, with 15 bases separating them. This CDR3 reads CSVEGGGAFNNEQFF. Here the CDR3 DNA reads TGCAGCGTTGAAGGAGGAGGGGCGTTTAACAATGAGCAGTTCTTC.

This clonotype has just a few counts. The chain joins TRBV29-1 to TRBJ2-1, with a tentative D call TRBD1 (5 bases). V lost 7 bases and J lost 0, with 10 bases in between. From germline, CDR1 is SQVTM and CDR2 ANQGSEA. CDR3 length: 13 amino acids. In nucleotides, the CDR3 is TGCAGCGACAGGTATAGCTCCTACAATGAGCAGTTCTTC. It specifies CSDRYSSYNEQFF.

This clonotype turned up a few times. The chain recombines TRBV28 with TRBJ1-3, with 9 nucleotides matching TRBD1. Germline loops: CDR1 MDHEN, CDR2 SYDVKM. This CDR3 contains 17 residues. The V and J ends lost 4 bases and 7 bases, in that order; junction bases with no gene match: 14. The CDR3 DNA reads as TGTGCCAGCAGTTCTCCGGGACAGGGAGGAGCATGGAACACCATATATTTT. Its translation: CASSSPGQGGAWNTIYF.